The source of this T cell receptor beta chain is a study of blood T cell repertoires in COVID-19. On the study more broadly: Both acute and convalescent COVID-19 samples were obtained from the United States, Italy and Spain. From T cells, B-cell-depleted T cells, or PBMCs came the material, which was cDNA or gDNA.

Germline V gene sequence: CDR1 SGHAT, CDR2 FQNNGV. The CDR3 loop spans 14 amino acids. V gave up 3 bases and J gave up 0 bases, with 6 bases separating them. Methods used by the authors: Estimation of nucleated cell counts was performed using reference gene primer amplification. Sequencing was performed with immunoSEQ multiplex PCR; in TCRdb, only in-frame clones are kept and a portion is missing. V and J calls plus clone size are reproduced from that table; the DNA served to infer D and trimming. The sample yields more than 60,000 clones, around four fifths seen once. Sequenced input: peripheral blood. The genes are TRBV11-2 and TRBJ1-3; D is uncertain. The TCR sequence derives from a human donor in a cohort sampled during active COVID-19. CDR3 protein: CASSFRNSGNTIYF. In DNA form, the CDR3 reads TGTGCCAGCAGCTTCAGGAACTCTGGAAACACCATATATTTT.